These 14 T cell receptor beta chains share one sample of origin, sequenced in a study of T cell changes during pregnancy in multiple sclerosis. TCRdb's copy holds only in-frame clones and misses some; the assay was immunoSEQ multiplex PCR. The data hold 65,000 to 80,000 clones, with around 93% observed a single time. This sample comprised peripheral blood, obtained in the second trimester of pregnancy. The receptors originated from a female donor with multiple sclerosis, enrolled in a pregnancy study.

The V gene is TRBV5-1, the J gene TRBJ1-2; D is possibly TRBD1 (6 bases). The CDR3 has 14 residues. The ends were cut back, 4 bases at V and 8 bases at J, with 18 bases in the middle. The V gene's germline CDR1 is SGHRS and CDR2 YFSETQ. The CDR3 reads CASSAMTGLGGYTF. CDR3 sequence (DNA): TGCGCCAGCAGCGCCATGACAGGTTTAGGGGGCTACACCTTC. Variable domain in full (rest from reference TRBV5-1 and TRBJ1-2): KAGVTQTPRYLIKTRGQQVTLSCSPISGHRSVSWYQQTPGQGLQFLFEYFSETQRNKGNFPGRFSGRQFSNSRSEMNVSTLELGDSALYLCASSAMTGLGGYTFGSGTRLTVV.

The gene calls are TRBV5-1 and TRBJ1-2; D perhaps matches TRBD1 (6 bases). This CDR3 contains 14 residues. The germline CDR1 and CDR2 sequences are SGHRS and YFSETQ. Between the trimmed V and J ends, which lost 0 bases and 6 bases, there was a span of 12 bases. CDR3 in amino acids: CASSLEGGANGYTF. The CDR3 DNA follows: TGCGCCAGCAGCTTGGAGGGGGGGGCGAATGGCTACACCTTC.

J is TRBJ1-2 and V is TRBV6-6; TRBD1 agrees at 8 bases. The CDR3 runs to 16 residues. The V gene end was trimmed by 1 base and the J gene end by 4 bases; junction bases not matched to a gene: 8. Per germline, CDR1 MNHNY and CDR2 SVGAGI (reference sequence). The CDR3 DNA reads TGTGCCAGCAGTTACTATGGACAGGGACCGACCTATGGCTACACCTTC. The encoded protein is CASSYYGQGPTYGYTF.

The rearrangement joins TRBV6-5 to TRBJ2-2, with 7 bases fitting TRBD2. The CDR3 is 15 residues long. Losses at the gene ends were 6 bases for V and 4 bases for J; bases not matched to a gene: 8. Germline assignment: CDR1 MNHEY and CDR2 SVGAGI. The CDR3 loop is CASSHPSGPTGELFF. The CDR3 DNA sequence: TGTGCCAGCAGCCATCCTAGCGGACCCACCGGGGAGCTGTTTTTT.

The CDR3 region has the DNA TGTGCCTGGAGTGTCGGGAGCAATCAGCCCCAGCATTTT. This translates into CAWSVGSNQPQHF. The V and J genes are TRBV30 and TRBJ1-5; D ambiguous. In germline, CDR1 is GTSNPN, CDR2 SVGIG (reference sequence). This CDR3 region has 13 residues. Trimming took off 0 bases at V and 1 base at J, with 4 bases between the two ends.

This clone has only one observation. This rearrangement joins TRBV11-2 to TRBJ2-5; TRBD2 agrees at 13 bases. Germline V CDR1 and CDR2: SGHAT, FQNNGV. The CDR3 has 16 amino acids. Losses at the gene ends were 4 bases for V and 5 bases for J; bases not matched to a gene: 7. In nucleotides, the CDR3 is TGTGCCAGCAGCTCAAGACTAGCGGGGGGCGATGAGACCCAGTACTTC. Translating it yields CASSSRLAGGDETQYF.

The sample holds a few counts of this clone. The CDR3 reads CASRAGQGIEPLHF. The CDR3 DNA reads as TGTGCCAGTAGAGCGGGACAGGGTATCGAACCCCTCCACTTT. The J gene is TRBJ1-6, the V gene TRBV19; 9 nucleotides match TRBD1. The CDR3 length is 14 residues. V was clipped by 6 bases and J by 12 bases; unmatched bases: 9. Germline V gives CDR1 LNHDA, CDR2 SQIVND (reference sequence).

This clone has a handful of counts. The chain uses TRBV11-2 and TRBJ1-2; D is perhaps TRBD1 (5 bases). The CDR3 has 13 residues. Trimming removed 2 bases at V and 7 bases at J, with 11 bases between. The V gene's germline CDR1 is SGHAT and CDR2 FQNNGV. The CDR3 nucleotides are TGTGCCAGCAGCTTATTCAGGGCACGTGGCTACACCTTC. It is translated as CASSLFRARGYTF. The entire variable domain, with the rest obtained from reference TRBV11-2 and TRBJ1-2, is as follows: EAGVAQSPRYKIIEKRQSVAFWCNPISGHATLYWYQQILGQGPKLLIQFQNNGVVDDSQLPKDRFSAERLKGVDSTLKIQPAKLEDSAVYLCASSLFRARGYTFGSGTRLTVV.

This chain links TRBV2 with TRBJ2-4; D unclear. The germline CDR1 and CDR2 sequences are SNHLY and FYNNEI. This CDR3 is 14 amino acids long. V was clipped by 3 bases and J by 0 bases, with 6 bases between them. The DNA for the CDR3 is TGTGCCAGCAGTGACAAACTAGCCAAAAACATTCAGTACTTC. It specifies CASSDKLAKNIQYF.

The chain carries TRBV7-2 and TRBJ1-5; D is perhaps TRBD1 (6 bases). The CDR3 covers 15 residues. In germline, CDR1 is SGHTA, CDR2 FQGNSA. V lost 1 base and J lost 2, with 9 bases in between. The CDR3 DNA is TGTGCCAGCAGCTTAGTAGGGGGGGGCAATCAGCCCCAGCATTTT. This sequence encodes CASSLVGGGNQPQHF.

This clone showed up just a few times. The V and J genes are TRBV6-5 and TRBJ1-1; 8 positions agree with TRBD1. CDR1 and CDR2 from the germline V gene are MNHEY and SVGAGI. This CDR3 contains 13 residues. Trimming cost V 6 bases and J 6 bases; bases outside gene matches: 6. The CDR3 protein is CASRARGQAEAFF. The CDR3 bases are TGTGCCAGCAGGGCCAGGGGGCAGGCTGAAGCTTTCTTT.

This clone was detected once. The chain has TRBV6-1 and TRBJ1-6; D not certain. The CDR3 is made up of 15 amino acids. V was cut by 6 bases and J by 0 bases, with 9 bases left in between. Per germline, CDR1 MNHNS and CDR2 SASEGT. CDR3 amino acids: CASRPAVSYNSPLHF. In DNA form, the CDR3 reads TGTGCCAGCAGACCCGCGGTCTCCTATAATTCACCCCTCCACTTT.

This clone has just one count. DNA of the CDR3: TGCGCCAGCACCCCGGGACAGACGAACACCGGGGAGCTGTTTTTT. Translating it yields CASTPGQTNTGELFF. This chain connects TRBV5-1 to TRBJ2-2; 7 positions agree with TRBD1. Trimming at V came to 6 bases and at J to 0 bases, leaving 5 bases not matched to a gene. The germline V gene has CDR1 SGHRS and CDR2 YFSETQ. This CDR3 contains 15 residues.

CDR3 sequence: CASSPFSRGGNSPLHF. The CDR3 region has the DNA TGTGCCAGCTCACCCTTTTCTCGGGGAGGAAATTCACCCCTCCACTTT. This chain links TRBV18 with TRBJ1-6, with D uncertain. Trimming removed 3 bases from V and 7 bases from J, with 16 bases in between. This CDR3 comprises 16 residues. Germline V CDR1 and CDR2: KGHSH, LQKENI.